Given below is one T cell receptor (beta chain) in context. Original analysis: Amplification of reference gene primers provided the estimated nucleated cell counts. The table came from immunoSEQ multiplex PCR; TCRdb's copy has only in-frame clones and leaves some out. Clone size and V and J calls were adopted from that table, with D and trimming inferred from the DNA. The profile covers approximately 210,000 clones, with under 95% appearing a single time and 1% to 1.5% taken by the ten largest. The data are from a study of blood T cell repertoires in COVID-19. In the study overall: The study drew acute and convalescent COVID-19 samples from the United States, Italy and Spain. PBMCs, B-cell-depleted T cells, or T cells were the source of the cDNA or gDNA that made up the material.

Germline assignment: CDR1 LGHNA and CDR2 YNFKEQ. The V end was cut by 0 bases, the J end by 2 bases, with 17 bases between. The CDR3 extends over 18 amino acids. The source is a man aged 25-45 years with acute or convalescent COVID-19. The J gene is TRBJ2-1, the V gene TRBV4-2, with a possible D match to TRBD2 (6 bases). Sequenced sample: peripheral blood. CDR3 bases: TGTGCCAGCAGCCAAGAAAGCAGCCTAGCGTGGGCCTACAATGAGCAGTTCTTC. Translation gives CASSQESSLAWAYNEQFF.